This entry features one TCR beta chain sequence. Its target is unknown. Repertoires were generated with immunoSEQ multiplex PCR, while TCRdb's copy carries only in-frame clones and drops some. There are tens of thousands of clones in the sample; 85% to 95% occur only once, and 6.7% lies in the top ten. The data originate from a study of OX40 agonist ivuxolimab in advanced cancers. Study-wide points: Clonal expansion by week 6 occurred in CD4+ and CD8+ blood T cells (at 0.1 to 3.0 mg/kg).

CDR1 SGHTA and CDR2 FQGNSA come from the germline V gene. The CDR3 has 15 residues. The germline V and J ends were trimmed by 1 base and 0 bases, with 7 bases remaining between them. The receptor comes from an adult with an advanced solid tumor such as melanoma, head and neck, liver or kidney cancer. Sequenced here: CD4+ or CD8+ T cells sorted from blood, sampled in a trial of the OX40 agonist ivuxolimab. This rearrangement joins TRBV7-2 to TRBJ1-5; D gene unclear. CDR3 loop: CASSLDWGSNQPQHF. The CDR3 DNA sequence: TGTGCCAGCAGCTTAGATTGGGGTAGCAATCAGCCCCAGCATTTT.